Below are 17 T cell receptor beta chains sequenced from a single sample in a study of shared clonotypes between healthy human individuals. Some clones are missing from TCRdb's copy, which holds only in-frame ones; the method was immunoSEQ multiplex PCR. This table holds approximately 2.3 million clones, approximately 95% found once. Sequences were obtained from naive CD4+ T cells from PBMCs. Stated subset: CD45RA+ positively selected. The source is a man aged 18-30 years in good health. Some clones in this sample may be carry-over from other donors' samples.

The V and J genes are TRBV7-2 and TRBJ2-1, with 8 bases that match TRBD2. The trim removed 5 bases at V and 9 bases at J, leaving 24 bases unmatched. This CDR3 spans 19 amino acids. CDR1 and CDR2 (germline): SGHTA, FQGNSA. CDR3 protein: CASSLIGTGTSMQASEQFF. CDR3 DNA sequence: TGTGCCAGCAGCCTAATAGGGACCGGGACTAGTATGCAGGCAAGTGAGCAGTTCTTC.

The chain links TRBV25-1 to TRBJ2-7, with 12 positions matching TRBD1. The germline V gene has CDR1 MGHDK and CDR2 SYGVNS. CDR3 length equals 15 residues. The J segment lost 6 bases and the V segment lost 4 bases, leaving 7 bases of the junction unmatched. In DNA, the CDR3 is TGTGCCAGCAGTGCCGCGGGACAGGGGGCAGTCGAGCAGTACTTC. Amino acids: CASSAAGQGAVEQYF.

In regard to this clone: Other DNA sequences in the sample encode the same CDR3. The CDR3 DNA sequence: TGTGCCAGCTCACCGACAGGACGGGAGACCCAGTACTTC. Protein: CASSPTGRETQYF. The chain combines TRBV18 with TRBJ2-5, with D possibly being TRBD1 (6 bases). Germline V gene lookup returns CDR1 KGHSH and CDR2 LQKENI. The V and J ends lost 3 bases and 5 bases respectively, with 10 bases between them. The CDR3 totals 13 residues.

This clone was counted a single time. The CDR3 nucleotides read TGTGCCAGCAGTACAGGGGTGCGGGATCAGCCCCAGCATTTT. Translation gives CASSTGVRDQPQHF. The V call is TRBV2, the J call TRBJ1-5; the match to TRBD1 covers 7 bases. V gave up 5 bases and J gave up 5 bases; unmatched junction bases: 6. The CDR3 is 14 amino acids. Germline assignment: CDR1 SNHLY and CDR2 FYNNEI. Drawing the rest from reference TRBV2 and TRBJ1-5, the complete variable domain is EPEVTQTPSHQVTQMGQEVILRCVPISNHLYFYWYRQILGQKVEFLVSFYNNEISEKSEIFDDQFSVERPDGSNFTLKIRSTKLEDSAMYFCASSTGVRDQPQHFGDGTRLSIL.

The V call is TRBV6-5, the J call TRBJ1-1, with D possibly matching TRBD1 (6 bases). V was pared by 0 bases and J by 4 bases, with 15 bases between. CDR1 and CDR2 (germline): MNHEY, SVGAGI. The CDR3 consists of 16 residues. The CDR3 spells CASSYSGGLGSTEAFF. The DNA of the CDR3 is TGTGCCAGCAGTTACTCGGGGGGGCTCGGGAGCACTGAAGCTTTCTTT.

The CDR3 DNA reads as TGCGCCAGCAGCCTAACTAGAGACGAGCAGTACTTC. It is translated as CASSLTRDEQYF. J is TRBJ2-7 and V is TRBV5-1; D is perhaps TRBD2 (5 bases). Per germline, CDR1 SGHRS and CDR2 YFSETQ. There are 12 residues in the CDR3. V lost 4 bases to trimming and J lost 5 bases, with 10 bases between them.

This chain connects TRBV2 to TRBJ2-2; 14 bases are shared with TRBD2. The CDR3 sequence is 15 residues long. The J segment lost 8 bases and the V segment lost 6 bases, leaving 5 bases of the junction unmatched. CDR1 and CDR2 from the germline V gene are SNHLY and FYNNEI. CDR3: CASREGLAGVGELFF. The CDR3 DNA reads TGTGCCAGCAGGGAGGGACTAGCGGGAGTAGGGGAGCTGTTTTTT.

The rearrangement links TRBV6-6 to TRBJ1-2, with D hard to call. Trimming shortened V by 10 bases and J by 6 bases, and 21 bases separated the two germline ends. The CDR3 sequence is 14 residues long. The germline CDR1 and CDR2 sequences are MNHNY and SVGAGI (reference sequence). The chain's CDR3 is CATARVGMVDGYTF. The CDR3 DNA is TGTGCCACCGCCCGGGTGGGGATGGTAGATGGCTACACCTTC.

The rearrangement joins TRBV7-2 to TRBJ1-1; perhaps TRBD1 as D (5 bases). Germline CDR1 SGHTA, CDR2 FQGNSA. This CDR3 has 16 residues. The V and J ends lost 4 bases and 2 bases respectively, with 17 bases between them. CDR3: CASSSPPGRKNTEAFF. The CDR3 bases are TGTGCCAGCAGCTCTCCTCCGGGACGGAAAAACACTGAAGCTTTCTTT. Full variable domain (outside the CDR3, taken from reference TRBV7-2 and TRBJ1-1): GAGVSQSPSNKVTEKGKDVELRCDPISGHTALYWYRQSLGQGLEFLIYFQGNSAPDKSGLPSDRFSAERTGGSVSTLTIQRTQQEDSAVYLCASSSPPGRKNTEAFFGQGTRLTVV.

The CDR3 DNA sequence: TGCGCCAGCAGCCAAGAGTTCCCGAGCCCGGCTAGCTCCTATAATTCACCCCTCCACTTT. Its translation: CASSQEFPSPASSYNSPLHF. The rearrangement joins TRBV4-3 to TRBJ1-6; D remains ambiguous. The germline V gene encodes CDR1 LGHNA and CDR2 YSLEER. This CDR3 spans 20 amino acids. Deletions cut 0 bases from V and 0 bases from J, with 18 bases between.

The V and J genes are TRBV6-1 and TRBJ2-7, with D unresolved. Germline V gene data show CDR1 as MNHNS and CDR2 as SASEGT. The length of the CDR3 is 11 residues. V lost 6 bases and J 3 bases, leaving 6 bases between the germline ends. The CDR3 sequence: CASRVGYEQYF. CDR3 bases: TGTGCCAGCAGGGTAGGCTACGAGCAGTACTTC.

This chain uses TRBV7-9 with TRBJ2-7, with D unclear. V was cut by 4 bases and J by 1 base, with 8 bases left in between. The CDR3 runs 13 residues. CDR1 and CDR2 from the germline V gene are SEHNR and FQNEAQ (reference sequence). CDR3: CASSYSTSYEQYF. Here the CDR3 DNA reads TGTGCCAGCAGCTACAGCACTTCCTACGAGCAGTACTTC.

In nucleotides, the CDR3 is TGTGCCAGCAGTGAGCGGACAGGGGGGAGAGCCTATGGCTACACCTTC. Translating gives CASSERTGGRAYGYTF. The J gene is TRBJ1-2, the V gene TRBV6-1, with TRBD1 matching over 10 bases. This CDR3 is 16 amino acids long. Trimming removed 3 bases from V and 4 bases from J; junction bases left unmatched: 8. The germline gives CDR1 MNHNS, CDR2 SASEGT.

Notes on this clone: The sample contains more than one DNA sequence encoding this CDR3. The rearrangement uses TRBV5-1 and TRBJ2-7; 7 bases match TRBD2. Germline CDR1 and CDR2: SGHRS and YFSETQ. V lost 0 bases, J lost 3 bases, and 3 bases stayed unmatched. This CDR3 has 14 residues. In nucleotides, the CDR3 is TGCGCCAGCAGCTTGGTCAGCGGGAACTACGAGCAGTACTTC. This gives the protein CASSLVSGNYEQYF.

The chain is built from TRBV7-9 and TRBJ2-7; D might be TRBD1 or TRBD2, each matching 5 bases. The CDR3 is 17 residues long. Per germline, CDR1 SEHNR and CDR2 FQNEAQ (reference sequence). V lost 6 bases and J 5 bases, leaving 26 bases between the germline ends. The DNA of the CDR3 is TGTGCCAGCAGTGTGTCCCGGGGCTATGGGCTCGGGGACGAGCAGTACTTC. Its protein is CASSVSRGYGLGDEQYF.

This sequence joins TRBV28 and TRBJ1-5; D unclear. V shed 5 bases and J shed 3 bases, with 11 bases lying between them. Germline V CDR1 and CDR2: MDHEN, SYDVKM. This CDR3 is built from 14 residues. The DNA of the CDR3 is TGTGCCAGCAGTCTTCCTTACAACAATCAGCCCCAGCATTTT. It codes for CASSLPYNNQPQHF.

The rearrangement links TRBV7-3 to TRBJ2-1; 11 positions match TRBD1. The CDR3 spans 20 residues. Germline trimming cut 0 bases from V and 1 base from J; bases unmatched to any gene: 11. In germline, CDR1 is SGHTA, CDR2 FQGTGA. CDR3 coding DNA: TGTGCCAGCAGCTTAACAGGAGCCTCCGGACAGGGGGCTTCCTACAATGAGCAGTTCTTC. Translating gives CASSLTGASGQGASYNEQFF.